This TCR beta chain was captured by sequencing in a study of early T cells in non-severe SARS-CoV-2 infection. For the study at large: Bulk RNA taken from unsorted whole blood was sequenced, leaving chains unpaired. Study outcomes and limitations: Matching against VDJdb likely underestimated virus-specific expansions, favoring anti-spike CD8.

The germline V gene encodes CDR1 SQVTM and CDR2 ANQGSEA. The CDR3 extends over 13 amino acids. The J segment lost 2 bases and the V segment lost 7 bases, leaving 4 bases of the junction unmatched. Each cDNA molecule carried a unique molecular identifier. A single record per CDR3 protein comes from TCRdb applying MiXCR to the 5' RACE reads. The sample consists of around 76,000 distinct CDR3 sequences, roughly 12% of them appearing once. This clonotype was found many times. Its antigen is as yet unknown. The J gene is TRBJ2-3, the V gene TRBV29-1; 9 nucleotides match TRBD1. The sequenced sample was whole blood. This TCR came from an adult who was a healthcare worker with PCR-confirmed SARS-CoV-2 infection or an uninfected control (not recorded which). The CDR3 spells CSAGTGFTDTQYF. DNA of the CDR3: TGCAGCGCCGGGACAGGGTTCACAGATACGCAGTATTTT.